This TCR beta chain was documented in a study of CD8+ T cells in alopecia areata listed by TCRdb under 2018. General notes on the study: Treated patients were enrolled in an open-label pilot trial of oral tofacitinib, 5 to 10 mg twice daily, for moderate-to-severe alopecia areata. Patients received tofacitinib for 6 to 18 months and were then followed off drug for 6 months to check for delayed response and recurrence. High-throughput TCRbeta sequencing was used to examine T cell clonal expansion in alopecia areata in both the C3H/HeJ mouse model and human patients. Human TCRbeta sequencing covered scalp tissue and sorted CD4+ and CD8+ peripheral blood T cells from patchy and totalis/universalis alopecia areata patients and healthy controls. Biopsies were taken from tofacitinib-treated patients at baseline and at 4 and 24 weeks of treatment, and a later scalp biopsy was taken in several of the tofacitinib-treated patients. Scalp clonality was compared among normal scalp (n=4), patchy alopecia areata scalp (n=8), and alopecia totalis/universalis scalp (n=8). The RNA source kit depended on sample type: the PAXgene miRNA kit for fixed scalp, the miRNeasy kit for PBMCs, and the RNeasy kit for mouse skin. immunoSEQ multiplex PCR using 35 Vbeta forward primers and 13 Jbeta reverse primers was used to amplify TCRbeta CDR3 regions.

The time point label corresponds to: baseline before oral tofacitinib. Lesional scalp punch biopsies and peripheral blood were collected from alopecia areata patients. PBMCs were isolated by density centrifugation and stained for CD3, CD4 and CD8, after which CD4+ and CD8+ T cells were sorted on a FACSAria. This clone was seen only a few times. Its recognized antigen is unknown. It has no much larger one-base neighbor in the sample; base qualities were not kept. Overall study outcomes, separate from this receptor: Higher clonality and more expanded CD8+ clones were observed in lesional scalp than in normal scalp, particularly in alopecia totalis/universalis, a finding suggestive of antigenic drive. Unlike mouse skin, where gammadelta T cells dominate, normal human skin contains resident alphabeta T cells that get sequenced too, which complicates analysis of the scalp TCR repertoire. Shared TCR sequences between patients were less evident than in mice, which may be partly attributable to HLA diversity in the patient population.

The method behind the library was the immunoSEQ multiplex PCR assay. RNA was extracted from all samples and reverse transcribed into cDNA, which served as template for TCR sequencing. SuperScript III was used to make first-strand cDNA, primed with a 2:1 mix of oligo-dT and random hexamers. Amplification bias was assessed with a synthetic immune receptor repertoire, and residual bias was removed computationally. The study's processing was this. Raw reads were preprocessed to remove errors, and CDR3 was defined according to IMGT conventions as the region from the conserved cysteine to phenylalanine. To get clonality, Shannon entropy was normalized by log2 of the number of productive unique TCRs and the result was subtracted from 1. Whether each scalp clone was CD4 or CD8 was inferred by checking scalp TCRbeta sequences against the CD4 and CD8 repertoires from sorted blood. In TCRdb, the immuneACCESS table is reduced to in-frame sequences with V and J assigned. These tables do not hold every clone; where another copy was compared, an unresolved V gene accounts for under half, and the others remain unexplained. V and J calls and clone size are given by that table; D and trimming were obtained from the DNA. The sample table records around 140,000 clones; roughly 46% of these occur just once. The ten largest clones represent around 1% of the sample.

Counted from cysteine to phenylalanine, this CDR3 has 14 amino acids. Only CDR3 DNA is held: 42 bases, read in frame from base 1. Looking up the germline V gene (reference sequence) yields CDR1 SEHNR and CDR2 FQNEAQ. Unmatched junction bases come to 10, with V trimmed by 8 bases and J by 5 bases. This chain joins TRBV7-9 to TRBJ2-5, with 8 junctional bases fitting TRBD2. This receptor was identified in a human donor with alopecia areata. The material was CD4+ T cells sorted from blood, obtained at week 0. The CDR3 amino acid sequence is: CASVTSGGGETQYF. In nucleotide form, the sequence is TGTGCCAGCGTCACTAGCGGAGGAGGGGAGACCCAGTACTTC.